The 14 T cell receptor beta chains below come from one sample, sequenced in a study of control samples from healthy donors and cancer patients. Clones were read by immunoSEQ multiplex PCR, and TCRdb kept only the in-frame ones, dropping some. Of around 130,000 clones in the sample, nearly 90% are singletons; the top ten hold more than 2.5%. The sample taken for sequencing was blood. Receptors were obtained from a middle-aged man in good health.

The genes are TRBV28 and TRBJ2-7; maybe TRBD1 (6 bases). Germline V lookup: CDR1 MDHEN, CDR2 SYDVKM. This CDR3 is built from 13 residues. Trimming shortened V by 3 bases and J by 4 bases, and 10 bases separated the two germline ends. CDR3 sequence: CASSLRQGYEQYF. The CDR3 DNA sequence: TGTGCCAGCAGTTTGAGGCAGGGGTACGAGCAGTACTTC.

The chain is built from TRBV19 and TRBJ2-5; possible D gene TRBD2, 6 bases. Trimming cost V 5 bases and J 0 bases, with 10 bases left between them. The CDR3 extends over 14 amino acids. Germline V gives CDR1 LNHDA, CDR2 SQIVND (reference sequence). CDR3 sequence (DNA): TGTGCCAGTAGTGGCGGGGTCCACCAAGAGACCCAGTACTTC. Protein sequence: CASSGGVHQETQYF.

Only one count was recorded for this clone. In the same sample, other DNA sequences code for this CDR3. The V gene is TRBV2, the J gene TRBJ1-5; D is unresolved. CDR1 is SNHLY and CDR2 is FYNNEI in the germline V gene. The CDR3 runs to 15 residues. Trimming took 0 bases from V and 4 from J, leaving 10 bases between them. CDR3 region: CASSEARGSNQPQHF. Written as DNA, the CDR3 is TGTGCCAGCAGTGAAGCGCGGGGTTCTAATCAGCCCCAGCATTTT.

The genes are TRBV5-1 and TRBJ2-3; D call uncertain. Germline V gives CDR1 SGHRS, CDR2 YFSETQ. The CDR3 contains 14 residues. V was pared by 1 base and J by 1 base, with 7 bases between. In DNA form, the CDR3 reads TGCGCCAGCAGCTTGTTTCGGGGCACAGATACGCAGTATTTT. Translation: CASSLFRGTDTQYF.

This chain joins TRBV5-6 and TRBJ2-5; D not resolved. Per germline, CDR1 SGHDT and CDR2 YYEEEE. The CDR3 loop spans 14 amino acids. V was cut by 1 base and J by 2 bases, with 9 bases left in between. CDR3 sequence: CASSLLGPQETQYF. In nucleotides, the CDR3 is TGTGCCAGCAGCTTGCTGGGCCCTCAAGAGACCCAGTACTTC.

V usage is TRBV9 and J usage is TRBJ1-4, with TRBD1 identical over 7 bases. This CDR3 is built from 14 residues. V dropped 0 bases and J dropped 6; count of bases not matched to a gene: 2. Germline CDR1 SGDLS, CDR2 YYNGEE. The DNA of the CDR3 is TGTGCCAGCAGCGTAGGGACAGGCGATGAAAAACTGTTTTTT. Amino acid sequence: CASSVGTGDEKLFF.

The chain links TRBV7-6 to TRBJ2-3; 13 bases agree with TRBD2. V gave up 3 bases and J gave up 8 bases; unmatched junction bases: 2. Germline V gene lookup returns CDR1 SGHVS and CDR2 FNYEAQ. The CDR3 consists of 14 residues. The CDR3 is CASSFGLAGATQYF. DNA for the CDR3: TGTGCCAGCAGCTTCGGACTAGCGGGGGCTACGCAGTATTTT.

The J gene is TRBJ1-4, the V gene TRBV28; 7 bases fit TRBD1. Losses at the gene ends were 7 bases for V and 7 bases for J; bases not matched to a gene: 6. The CDR3 sequence is 13 residues long. Germline V gene lookup returns CDR1 MDHEN and CDR2 SYDVKM. CDR3 residues: CASTFDRVEKLFF. The CDR3 nucleotides are TGTGCCAGCACCTTCGACAGGGTTGAAAAACTGTTTTTT.

This clone was recorded a few times. The chain recombines TRBV12-3 or TRBV12-4 with TRBJ1-1, with D unresolved. Trimming stripped 4 bases from V and 3 bases from J, with 9 bases between. There are 13 residues in the CDR3. The CDR3: CASSYNRDTEAFF. The CDR3 DNA sequence: TGTGCCAGCAGTTATAATCGGGACACTGAAGCTTTCTTT.

J is TRBJ2-5 and V is TRBV10-3; no firm D call. The V gene lost 5 bases and the J gene lost 5 bases, with 18 bases spanning the gap. This CDR3 spans 15 amino acids. CDR1 ENHRY and CDR2 SYGVKD come from the germline V gene. CDR3 sequence (DNA): TGTGCCATCAGTAATGCGGTGTCCCGGGCGGAGACCCAGTACTTC. Translating gives CAISNAVSRAETQYF.

This chain links TRBV9 with TRBJ2-3; D is uncertain. Germline V CDR1 and CDR2: SGDLS, YYNGEE. The CDR3 has 12 residues. Trimming stripped 4 bases from V and 6 bases from J, with 9 bases between. CDR3: CASSTLTDTQYF. The CDR3 DNA reads TGTGCCAGCAGCACCCTCACTGATACGCAGTATTTT.

The genes are TRBV5-8 and TRBJ2-2; TRBD2 is a possible D gene (5 bases). Germline V gene sequence: CDR1 SGHTS, CDR2 YDEGEE. The V gene lost 4 bases and the J gene lost 4 bases, with 17 bases spanning the gap. CDR3 length: 16 residues. The DNA for the CDR3 is TGTGCCAGCAGCCAACGGTGGGGAGTTGTCACCGGGGAGCTGTTTTTT. Translation: CASSQRWGVVTGELFF.

This clone appeared a few times. The chain has TRBV9 and TRBJ2-2; D ambiguous. The V gene lost 0 bases and the J gene lost 8 bases, with 8 bases spanning the gap. The CDR3 totals 13 residues. The germline V gene encodes CDR1 SGDLS and CDR2 YYNGEE. The CDR3 nucleotides are TGTGCCAGCAGCGTAGACCCCTATGGGGAGCTGTTTTTT. This codes for CASSVDPYGELFF.

J is TRBJ1-3 and V is TRBV9; no clear D gene. The CDR3 has 14 amino acids. Germline lookup yields CDR1 SGDLS and CDR2 YYNGEE. The V end was cut by 0 bases, the J end by 3 bases, with 7 bases between. The CDR3 loop reads CASSVGESGNTIYF. As DNA, the CDR3 is TGTGCCAGCAGCGTAGGGGAGAGTGGAAACACCATATATTTT. The full variable domain, rest sourced from reference TRBV9 and TRBJ1-3, is DSGVTQTPKHLITATGQRVTLRCSPRSGDLSVYWYQQSLDQGLQFLIQYYNGEERAKGNILERFSAQQFPDLHSELNLSSLELGDSALYFCASSVGESGNTIYFGEGSWLTVV.